This TCR beta chain appears in the sequencing data of a study of shared clonotypes between healthy human individuals. General observations from the study: Investigators expected sequencing depth to affect clonotype sharing among donors.

Points on this clone: The antigen is unknown.

The V gene's germline CDR1 is GTSNPN and CDR2 SVGIG (reference sequence). The CDR3 length is 14 residues. Germline trimming cut 0 bases from V and 9 bases from J; bases unmatched to any gene: 7. Assay: immunoSEQ multiplex PCR; the TCRdb copy retains only in-frame clones and omits some. The profile covers about half a million clones, with 79% appearing a single time and approximately 12% taken by the ten largest. This clonotype was sampled from a woman aged 40 to 55 in good health. Some clones in this sample may be carry-over from other donors' samples. The chain links TRBV30 to TRBJ1-3, with 8 bases identical to TRBD1. Sequencing input: PBMCs. CDR3 sequence reads: CAWSVGTGVGTIYF. The CDR3 DNA follows: TGTGCCTGGAGTGTCGGGACAGGCGTGGGCACCATATATTTT.